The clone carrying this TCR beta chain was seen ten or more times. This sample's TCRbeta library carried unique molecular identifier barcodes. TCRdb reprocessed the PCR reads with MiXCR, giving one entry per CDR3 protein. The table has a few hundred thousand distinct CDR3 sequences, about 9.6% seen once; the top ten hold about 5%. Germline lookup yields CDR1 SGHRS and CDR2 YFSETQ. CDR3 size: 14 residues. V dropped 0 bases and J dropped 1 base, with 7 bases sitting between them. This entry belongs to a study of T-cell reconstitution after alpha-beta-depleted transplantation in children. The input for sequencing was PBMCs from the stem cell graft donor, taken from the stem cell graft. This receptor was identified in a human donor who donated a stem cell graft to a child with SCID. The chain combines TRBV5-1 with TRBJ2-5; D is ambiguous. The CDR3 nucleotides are TGCGCCAGCAGCTTGGCCGGCTTCCAAGAGACCCAGTACTTC. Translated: CASSLAGFQETQYF.